The 27 T cell receptor beta chains given below trace back to one sample, sequenced in a study of CD8+ T cells in alopecia areata. Treatment here: oral pan-JAK inhibitor, 5-10 mg twice daily. RNA, once extracted, was reverse transcribed into cDNA for use as the sequencing template. The data were produced by immunoSEQ multiplex PCR, yet TCRdb's version contains in-frame clones alone and is incomplete. Of around 140,000 clones listed, 45% to 65% were seen once; the top ten hold around a sixth. This specimen consisted of CD8+ T cells sorted from blood, obtained at week 4, from a patient treated with tofacitinib. The origin of the receptors is a human donor with alopecia areata.

The chain joins TRBV4-1 to TRBJ1-5; D is uncertain. The CDR3 consists of 16 residues. Trimming stripped 0 bases from V and 7 bases from J, with 16 bases between. Germline CDR1 MGHRA, CDR2 YSYEKL. The CDR3 DNA sequence: TGCGCCAGCAGCCAAGAAAGGGAGCAGCCCGAACAGCCCCAGCATTTT. It codes for CASSQEREQPEQPQHF.

V usage is TRBV29-1 and J usage is TRBJ2-7; 8 bases are a match to TRBD1. The V gene's germline CDR1 is SQVTM and CDR2 ANQGSEA. V was pared by 2 bases and J by 1 base, with 19 bases of the junction left unmatched. CDR3 length: 19 amino acids. CDR3 amino acids: CSVESLTGGFGLGSYEQYF. Here the CDR3 DNA reads TGCAGCGTTGAAAGCCTTACAGGGGGGTTCGGACTTGGGTCCTACGAGCAGTACTTC.

This chain uses TRBV4-1 with TRBJ2-1; 9 bases map to TRBD2. The CDR3 length is 15 residues. V was clipped by 4 bases and J by 7 bases; unmatched bases: 8. CDR1 is MGHRA and CDR2 is YSYEKL in the germline V gene. The CDR3 region is CASSPPWSGGNEQFF. DNA of the CDR3: TGCGCCAGCAGCCCGCCGTGGAGCGGGGGGAATGAGCAGTTCTTC.

This clone was detected a few times. The CDR3 bases are TGCGCCAGCAGTGTGGGCAGGGTGAACACTGAAGCTTTCTTT. Its protein product is CASSVGRVNTEAFF. The chain has TRBV10-2 and TRBJ1-1, with a weak D call TRBD1 (5 bases). This CDR3 has 14 amino acids. The V and J ends lost 4 bases and 0 bases respectively, with 9 bases between them. The germline V gene encodes CDR1 WSHSY and CDR2 SAAADI.

This clone was counted between two and nine times. The rearrangement uses TRBV29-1 and TRBJ2-5; D remains ambiguous. The CDR3 extends over 14 amino acids. V gave up 4 bases and J gave up 2 bases, with 14 bases separating them. The germline gives CDR1 SQVTM, CDR2 ANQGSEA. CDR3 coding DNA: TGCAGCGTTGGTGGTGTGGAAGAGCAAGAGACCCAGTACTTC. Translated, it gives CSVGGVEEQETQYF. Supplemented by reference TRBV29-1 and TRBJ2-5, the full variable domain reads SAVISQKPSRDICQRGTSLTIQCQVDSQVTMMFWYRQQPGQSLTLIATANQGSEATYESGFVIDKFPISRPNLTFSTLTVSNMSPEDSSIYLCSVGGVEEQETQYFGPGTRLLVL.

This clone was observed a single time. This rearrangement joins TRBV5-1 to TRBJ2-7; tentative D call: TRBD2 (6 bases). Germline V gene data show CDR1 as SGHRS and CDR2 as YFSETQ. The CDR3 is made up of 15 amino acids. Trimming stripped 4 bases from V and 3 bases from J, with 17 bases between. CDR3 coding DNA: TGCGCCAGCAGCCCAATCTCTAGCGCGGACTACGAGCAGTACTTC. It encodes CASSPISSADYEQYF.

The V gene is TRBV6-5, the J gene TRBJ2-2; D possibly corresponds to TRBD2 (6 bases). This CDR3 contains 16 residues. Trimming cost V 4 bases and J 4 bases, with 16 bases left between them. Looked up from germline, CDR1 is MNHEY and CDR2 is SVGAGI. CDR3 sequence (DNA): TGTGCCAGCAGTTTCCTTACGGAGGGACTCACCGGGGAGCTGTTTTTT. Amino acids: CASSFLTEGLTGELFF.

A few counts support this clone. This rearrangement joins TRBV4-1 to TRBJ1-5; D not resolved. V dropped 6 bases and J dropped 0 bases, with 9 bases sitting between them. The length of the CDR3 is 14 residues. Germline CDR1 reads MGHRA; CDR2 reads YSYEKL. DNA for the CDR3: TGCGCCAGCAGTCCCTGGTATAGCAATCAGCCCCAGCATTTT. The encoded protein is CASSPWYSNQPQHF.

The chain is built from TRBV27 and TRBJ1-2; the D is unclear. Germline assignment: CDR1 MNHEY and CDR2 SMNVEV (reference sequence). V shed 3 bases and J shed 4 bases, with 9 bases lying between them. The CDR3 consists of 13 residues. In nucleotides, the CDR3 is TGTGCCAGCAGTTTTAGCAATCTCTATGGCTACACCTTC. This encodes CASSFSNLYGYTF.

This sequence joins TRBV27 and TRBJ1-2, with TRBD1 matching over 7 bases. Trimming cost V 5 bases and J 5 bases; bases outside gene matches: 5. The CDR3 is 13 residues long. Germline assignment: CDR1 MNHEY and CDR2 SMNVEV (reference sequence). CDR3 nucleotide sequence: TGTGCCAGCAGTATGGGACAGTTATATGGCTACACCTTC. It encodes CASSMGQLYGYTF.

The chain combines TRBV25-1 with TRBJ2-3; TRBD1 matches 7 bases. Germline CDR1 MGHDK, CDR2 SYGVNS. The CDR3 has 13 residues. V shed 8 bases, J shed 4 bases, and the junction held 6 bases outside the gene matches. CDR3 coding DNA: TGTGCCAGCGCAGACAGGGATCCAGATACGCAGTATTTT. This encodes CASADRDPDTQYF.

The CDR3 bases are TGTGCCAGCAAGGCAGGGGGCATCTACGAGCAGTACTTC. It is translated as CASKAGGIYEQYF. The V call is TRBV13, the J call TRBJ2-7; 8 positions match TRBD1. There are 13 residues in the CDR3. V shed 7 bases, J shed 3 bases, and the junction held 5 bases outside the gene matches. Germline assignment: CDR1 PRHDT and CDR2 FYEKMQ (reference sequence).

The V and J genes are TRBV5-6 and TRBJ1-5, with D unresolved. This CDR3 contains 15 residues. Trimming cost V 2 bases and J 0 bases, with 9 bases left between them. Germline V gene data show CDR1 as SGHDT and CDR2 as YYEEEE. The CDR3 sequence is CASSLGQYSNQPQHF. CDR3 DNA: TGTGCCAGCAGCTTAGGTCAATATAGCAATCAGCCCCAGCATTTT.

V is TRBV29-1 and J is TRBJ2-3; 8 nucleotides line up with TRBD2. Trimming at V came to 6 bases and at J to 1 base, leaving 12 bases not matched to a gene. CDR3 size: 16 residues. From germline, CDR1 is SQVTM and CDR2 ANQGSEA. The CDR3 sequence is CSVPPFSGARTDTQYF. The CDR3 region has the DNA TGCAGCGTCCCTCCATTTAGCGGGGCTCGCACAGATACGCAGTATTTT.

The J gene is TRBJ2-6, the V gene TRBV6-1, with D hard to call. Looked up from germline, CDR1 is MNHNS and CDR2 is SASEGT. The CDR3 extends over 16 amino acids. V was shortened by 2 bases and J by 0 bases, with 8 bases between the two germline ends. This chain's CDR3 is CASSEPSISGANVLTF. The CDR3 DNA is TGTGCCAGCAGTGAACCAAGCATCTCTGGGGCCAACGTCCTGACTTTC.

The CDR3 region has the DNA TGTGCCAGCACCCAGGCGGGCGGTCTGGGCGTAATTGAAAAACTGTTTTTT. Translation: CASTQAGGLGVIEKLFF. The chain carries TRBV5-6 and TRBJ1-4; no clear D gene. Trimming left V 6 bases short and J 7 bases short, with 25 bases between. CDR1 is SGHDT, CDR2 YYEEEE, per germline. The CDR3 has 17 residues.

V and J are TRBV30 and TRBJ2-7; D remains ambiguous. The CDR3 is 12 residues long. Between the trimmed V and J ends, which lost 5 bases and 3 bases, there was a span of 11 bases. Germline-derived CDR1 and CDR2 are GTSNPN and SVGIG (reference sequence). CDR3 in DNA: TGTGCCTGGGGGATTTCACTCTACGAGCAGTACTTC. It specifies CAWGISLYEQYF.

The V call is TRBV2, the J call TRBJ1-2, with D possibly matching TRBD1 (6 bases). CDR3 length equals 14 residues. Trimming shortened V by 3 bases and J by 4 bases, and 12 bases separated the two germline ends. Germline loops: CDR1 SNHLY, CDR2 FYNNEI. CDR3 DNA: TGTGCCAGCAGTGAGGGGGGGGCCCCCTATGGCTACACCTTC. This codes for CASSEGGAPYGYTF.

In its sample, this clone was seen a few times. J is TRBJ2-2 and V is TRBV19; 10 bases map to TRBD2. The germline V gene has CDR1 LNHDA and CDR2 SQIVND (reference sequence). The length of the CDR3 is 13 residues. The J segment lost 4 bases and the V segment lost 11 bases, leaving 4 bases of the junction unmatched. CDR3 residues: CACQREGTGELFF. The CDR3 region has the DNA TGTGCCTGCCAGCGGGAGGGCACCGGGGAGCTGTTTTTT.

The DNA for the CDR3 is TGTGCCAGCAGTGGAGGGACAGGGACCATGAACACTGAAGCTTTCTTT. This translates into CASSGGTGTMNTEAFF. The rearrangement joins TRBV27 to TRBJ1-1; 9 bases match TRBD1. This CDR3 has 16 residues. The trim removed 5 bases at V and 0 bases at J, leaving 7 bases unmatched. Germline CDR1 reads MNHEY; CDR2 reads SMNVEV (reference sequence).

The chain is built from TRBV30 and TRBJ2-7; D is undetermined. V lost 4 bases and J lost 1, with 11 bases in between. Germline V gives CDR1 GTSNPN, CDR2 SVGIG (reference sequence). This CDR3 contains 13 residues. The CDR3, as DNA: TGTGCCTGGACCCCTAAAGAGTCCTACGAGCAGTACTTC. Translation: CAWTPKESYEQYF.

The genes are TRBV4-2 and TRBJ2-1; D unresolved. This CDR3 region has 13 residues. The V gene's germline CDR1 is LGHNA and CDR2 YNFKEQ. Trimming stripped 2 bases from V and 0 bases from J, with 2 bases between. The CDR3 loop reads CASSQSSYNEQFF. In nucleotides, the CDR3 is TGTGCCAGCAGCCAAAGCTCCTACAATGAGCAGTTCTTC.

This clone was counted once. V is TRBV7-9 and J is TRBJ2-3; TRBD2 matches 11 bases. V shed 4 bases, J shed 4 bases, and the junction held 4 bases outside the gene matches. The germline CDR1 and CDR2 sequences are SEHNR and FQNEAQ (reference sequence). The CDR3 spans 15 residues. Here the CDR3 DNA reads TGTGCCAGCAGCTCACTAGCGGGGGAATCAGATACGCAGTATTTT. It translates to CASSSLAGESDTQYF.

Written as DNA, the CDR3 is TGCGCCAGCAGCCCTCTCCTAGGGGGGACCAGCCTATCTGGGGCCAACGTCCTGACTTTC. This gives the protein CASSPLLGGTSLSGANVLTF. V gene TRBV4-3 combines with J gene TRBJ2-6; D tentatively fits TRBD1 or TRBD2 (6 bases each). V gave up 4 bases and J gave up 1 base, with 23 bases separating them. CDR1 LGHNA and CDR2 YSLEER come from the germline V gene. The CDR3 spans 20 residues.

V and J are TRBV19 and TRBJ2-1, with 8 bases identical to TRBD2. Trimming at V came to 6 bases and at J to 2 bases, leaving 9 bases not matched to a gene. The CDR3 runs 16 residues. Germline CDR1 is LNHDA and CDR2 is SQIVND (reference sequence). This CDR3 is CASRGSGGDTYNEQFF. CDR3 sequence (DNA): TGTGCCAGTAGGGGGTCCGGGGGGGACACCTACAATGAGCAGTTCTTC.

The chain uses TRBV30 and TRBJ2-1; TRBD1 aligns across 10 bases. The CDR3 loop spans 14 amino acids. In germline, CDR1 is GTSNPN, CDR2 SVGIG (reference sequence). V trimming: 2 bases; J trimming: 7 bases; junction bases outside the gene matches: 5. The CDR3 region is CAWSKGQGVNEQFF. In DNA, the CDR3 is TGTGCCTGGAGTAAAGGACAGGGGGTGAATGAGCAGTTCTTC.

The table lists this clone with a few counts. The rearrangement uses TRBV5-8 and TRBJ2-1; TRBD1 is a possible D gene (5 bases). V lost 0 bases and J 2 bases, leaving 15 bases between the germline ends. This CDR3 is 17 amino acids long. The germline V gene encodes CDR1 SGHTS and CDR2 YDEGEE. The CDR3 protein is CASSLVPTDSPYNEQFF. CDR3 DNA: TGTGCCAGCAGCTTGGTCCCCACCGACAGTCCCTACAATGAGCAGTTCTTC.